This record looks at one T cell receptor beta chain sequence and its context. Its target is unknown. The PCR was carried out with 60 Vbeta primers and 13 Jbeta primers. Profiled with immunoSEQ multiplex PCR; TCRdb holds only in-frame clones, not every one. Found here are tens of thousands of clones, more than 65% of them singletons; the top ten hold about 12%. The sample is drawn from a study of cytomegalovirus exposure and HLA in healthy donors. Study-wide context: About 180 million T cells yielded more than 90 million unique TCR beta sequences in earlier analysis.

Regarding the study as a whole: Researchers reported in a later analysis that a missense DCLRE1C variant was tied to TCR beta V- and J-gene trimming. Later on, analysis showed that most CMV-associated TCR beta chains appeared to be HLA-restricted.

V was pared by 0 bases and J by 1 base, with 21 bases between. CDR3 length equals 19 residues. Looked up from germline, CDR1 is MGHRA and CDR2 is YSYEKL. This clonotype was obtained from a male donor in good health and CMV-seropositive. The chain recombines TRBV4-1 with TRBJ1-1, with D perhaps matching TRBD1 (5 bases). Material for sequencing was PBMCs. The CDR3 region is CASSQDPRQIKPENTEAFF. The DNA for the CDR3 is TGCGCCAGCAGCCAAGACCCCCGACAGATAAAACCCGAGAACACTGAAGCTTTCTTT.